A selection of T cell receptor beta chains follows, all from one sample in a study of Graves' ophthalmopathy and Graves' hyperthyroidism. In TCRdb, the multiplex PCR reads were re-called with MiXCR into one record per CDR3 protein. The sample records about 14,000 distinct CDR3 sequences, around 50% being singletons. Sequenced material: peripheral blood. The receptors come from a woman aged 25 to 39 with Graves' ophthalmopathy. The conserved cysteine and the conserved F or W are not part of the CDR3 here.

>TRBV10-3|TRBJ1-1
AISGGAGTEAF
>TRBV6-4|TRBJ1-6
ASSDSDNSPLH
>TRBV9|TRBJ2-7
ASSGPVQDGTPYEQY
>TRBV20-1|TRBJ2-2
SARATSGRARGGELF
>TRBV15|TRBJ2-1
ATSRVTSGTEGKQF
>TRBV9|TRBJ1-6
ASSVGENSPLH
>TRBV20-1|TRBJ2-3
SASPAGVDTQY
>TRBV20-1|TRBJ1-5
SARDSWHTYSNQPQH
>TRBV20-1|TRBJ2-7
SAREYSGSSYEQY
>TRBV20-1|TRBJ2-1
SAREGGGAPNEQF
>TRBV7-3|TRBJ2-3
ASSFGIADTDTQY
>TRBV2|TRBJ1-3
ASNGQGGYGNTIY
>TRBV10-3|TRBJ2-7
AIRDPGDKTYEQY
>TRBV6-1|TRBJ1-6
ASSLQGRSDSPLH
>TRBV5-1|TRBJ2-1
ASSQGLGPYNEQF
>TRBV7-2|TRBJ2-5
ASSLAGGGLETQY
>TRBV20-1|TRBJ2-5
SARDQMETQY
>TRBV20-1|TRBJ2-7
SARRTSGRTYEQY
>TRBV10-2|TRBJ2-2
ASTRLGNTGELF
>TRBV20-1|TRBJ2-7
SARGSLGRTLYEQY
>TRBV6-4|TRBJ2-2
ASSDRGDGTGELF
>TRBV6-6|TRBJ1-1
ASSSTTGTGTEAF
>TRBV27|TRBJ1-5
ASSYAGRNQPQH
>TRBV2|TRBJ2-1
ASSGALSRGEQF
>TRBV2|TRBJ1-5
ASRWTGDNQPQH
>TRBV20-1|TRBJ2-3
SLQPLAGFTDTQY
>TRBV5-4|TRBJ2-3
ASSWGTDTQY
>TRBV20-1|TRBJ1-2
SAWTQFNYGYT
>TRBV6-1|TRBJ2-1
ASRLAGDYNEQF
>TRBV24-1|TRBJ2-1
AMPVGLAGGDNEQF
>TRBV12-3/TRBV12-4|TRBJ1-4
ASSTRIRPELF
>TRBV10-1|TRBJ1-1
ASSESLDRNTEAF
>TRBV6-4|TRBJ2-3
ASSGSSGNTDTQY
>TRBV15|TRBJ2-1
ATSSRDISTYNEQF
>TRBV25-1|TRBJ2-7
ASSPDRGGNTPLEQY
>TRBV20-1|TRBJ2-7
SAPQLDRGGGEQY
>TRBV7-2|TRBJ2-7
ASSNSGNSAYEQY
>TRBV24-1|TRBJ2-1
ATSGLSNEQF
>TRBV2|TRBJ2-3
ASSARSTDTQY
>TRBV5-5|TRBJ2-1
ASSLVPSGFDEQF
>TRBV24-1|TRBJ2-3
ATSVGGTDTQY
>TRBV6-1|TRBJ2-2
ASSELLDNTGELF
>TRBV2|TRBJ2-5
ASNPGAQETQY
>TRBV14|TRBJ2-2
ASSQGILAHTGELF
>TRBV29-1|TRBJ1-4
SVLYFRTGQGKTNEKLF
>TRBV2|TRBJ2-1
ASRDRVAGGSHEQL
>TRBV29-1|TRBJ2-1
SVGRTGGWSYNEQF
>TRBV2|TRBJ1-5
ASSLREQGAGQPQH
>TRBV20-1|TRBJ2-1
SARRPPSYNEQF
>TRBV20-1|TRBJ2-3
SARTSGRGNSDTQY
>TRBV19|TRBJ1-5
ASKRNQPQH
>TRBV19|TRBJ2-5
ASSMSPLNQETQY
>TRBV6-5|TRBJ2-7
ASNPGGTYEQY
>TRBV29-1|TRBJ1-2
SVGGQGGTNYGYT